This note documents a single T cell receptor (beta chain) sequence. The target antigen is unknown. The data derive from a study of CD8 T cells in Susac syndrome. Notes on the study in general: Acknowledgment was made by the study that its TCR sequencing and HLA analysis involved a relatively small number of individuals.

Reverse transcription of roughly 0.5 to 1 ug RNA used random hexamers. TCR beta CDR3 was amplified by immunoSEQ covering 54 Vbeta and 13 Jbeta. TCRdb recomputed calls from the immunoSEQ multiplex PCR reads with MiXCR, one row per CDR3 protein. The sample holds about 150,000 distinct CDR3 sequences; less than 97% are singletons and the top ten take 0.15%. The sequencing sample was made of CD8+ T cells from PBMCs. This sequence originates from a human donor with multiple sclerosis.

The CDR3 loop reads CASSPRAMNREKLFF. CDR3 DNA: TGTGCCAGCAGCCCGAGGGCGATGAATAGGGAAAAACTGTTTTTT. The V and J genes are TRBV6-2 or TRBV6-3 and TRBJ1-4, with unresolved D. V dropped 6 bases and J dropped 8 bases, with 19 bases sitting between them. Germline values: CDR1 MNHEY, CDR2 SVGEGT. The length of the CDR3 is 15 residues.